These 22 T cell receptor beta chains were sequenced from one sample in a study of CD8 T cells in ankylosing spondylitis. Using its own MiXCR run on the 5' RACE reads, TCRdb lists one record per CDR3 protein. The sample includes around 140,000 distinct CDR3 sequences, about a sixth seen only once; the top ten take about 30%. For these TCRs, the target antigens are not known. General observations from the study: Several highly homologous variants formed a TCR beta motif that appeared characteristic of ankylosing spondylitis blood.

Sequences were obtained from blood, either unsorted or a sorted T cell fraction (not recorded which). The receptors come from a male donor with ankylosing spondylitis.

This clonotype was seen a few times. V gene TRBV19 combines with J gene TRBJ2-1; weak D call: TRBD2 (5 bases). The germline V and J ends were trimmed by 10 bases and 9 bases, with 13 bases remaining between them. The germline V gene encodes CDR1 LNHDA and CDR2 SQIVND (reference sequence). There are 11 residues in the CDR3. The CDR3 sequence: CATLLGGEQFF. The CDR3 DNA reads TGTGCCACCCTGCTAGGAGGTGAGCAGTTCTTC.

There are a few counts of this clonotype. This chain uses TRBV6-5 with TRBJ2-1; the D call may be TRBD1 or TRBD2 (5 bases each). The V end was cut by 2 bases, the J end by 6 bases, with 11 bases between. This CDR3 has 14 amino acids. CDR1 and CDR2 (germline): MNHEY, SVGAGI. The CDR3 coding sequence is TGTGCCAGCAGTTACGGGGGATCAGGCAATGAGCAGTTCTTC. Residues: CASSYGGSGNEQFF.

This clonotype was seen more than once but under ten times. CDR3 amino acids: CASSATGADRGPHEKLFF. DNA of the CDR3: TGTGCCAGCAGTGCAACCGGGGCCGATCGCGGCCCTCATGAAAAACTGTTTTTT. The genes are TRBV28 and TRBJ1-4; weak D call: TRBD1 (5 bases). Trimming removed 5 bases from V and 6 bases from J, with 25 bases in between. Germline values: CDR1 MDHEN, CDR2 SYDVKM. The CDR3 has 18 residues. Combining the CDR3 with reference TRBV28 and TRBJ1-4 gives the whole variable domain DVKVTQSSRYLVKRTGEKVFLECVQDMDHENMFWYRQDPGLGLRLIYFSYDVKMKEKGDIPEGYSVSREKKERFSLILESASTNQTSMYLCASSATGADRGPHEKLFFGSGTQLSVL.

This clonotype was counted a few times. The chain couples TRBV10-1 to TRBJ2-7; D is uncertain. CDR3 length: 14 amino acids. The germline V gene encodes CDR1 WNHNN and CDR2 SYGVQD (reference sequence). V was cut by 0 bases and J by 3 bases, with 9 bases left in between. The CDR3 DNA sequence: TGCGCCAGCAGTGAGTCCCCCGGGCGCTACGAGCAGTACTTC. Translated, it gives CASSESPGRYEQYF.

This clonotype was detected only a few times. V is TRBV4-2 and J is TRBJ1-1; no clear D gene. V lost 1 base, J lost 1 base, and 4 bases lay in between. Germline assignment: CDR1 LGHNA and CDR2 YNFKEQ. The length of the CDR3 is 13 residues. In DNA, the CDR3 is TGTGCCAGCAGCCAAGTTGGGAACACTGAAGCTTTCTTT. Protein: CASSQVGNTEAFF.

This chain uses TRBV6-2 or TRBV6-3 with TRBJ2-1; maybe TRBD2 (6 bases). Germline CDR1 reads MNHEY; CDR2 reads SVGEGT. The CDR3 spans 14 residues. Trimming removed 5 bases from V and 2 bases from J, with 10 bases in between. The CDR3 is CASSARRAYNEQFF. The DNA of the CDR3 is TGTGCCAGCAGTGCCAGGAGGGCCTACAATGAGCAGTTCTTC.

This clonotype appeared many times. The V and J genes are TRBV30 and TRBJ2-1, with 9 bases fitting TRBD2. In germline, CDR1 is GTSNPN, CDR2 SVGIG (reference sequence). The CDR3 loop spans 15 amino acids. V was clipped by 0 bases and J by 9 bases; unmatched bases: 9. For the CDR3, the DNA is TGTGCCTGGAGTGTACGTAGCGGGAGATTAGGTGAGCAGTTCTTC. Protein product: CAWSVRSGRLGEQFF.

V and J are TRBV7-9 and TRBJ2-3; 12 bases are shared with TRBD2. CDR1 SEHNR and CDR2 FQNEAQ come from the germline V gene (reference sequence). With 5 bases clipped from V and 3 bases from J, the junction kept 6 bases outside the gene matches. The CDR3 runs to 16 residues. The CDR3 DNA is TGTGCCAGCAGCCTCCGGACTAGCGGGGCGACAGATACGCAGTATTTT. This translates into CASSLRTSGATDTQYF.

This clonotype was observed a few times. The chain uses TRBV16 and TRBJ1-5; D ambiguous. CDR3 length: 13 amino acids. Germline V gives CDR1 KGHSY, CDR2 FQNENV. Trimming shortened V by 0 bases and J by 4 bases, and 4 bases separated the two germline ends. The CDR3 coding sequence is TGTGCCAGCAGCCAATCGGTGAATCAGCCCCAGCATTTT. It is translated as CASSQSVNQPQHF. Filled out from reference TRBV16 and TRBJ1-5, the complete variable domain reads GEEVAQTPKHLVRGEGQKAKLYCAPIKGHSYVFWYQQVLKNEFKFLISFQNENVFDETGMPKERFSAKCLPNSPCSLEIQATKLEDSAVYFCASSQSVNQPQHFGDGTRLSIL.

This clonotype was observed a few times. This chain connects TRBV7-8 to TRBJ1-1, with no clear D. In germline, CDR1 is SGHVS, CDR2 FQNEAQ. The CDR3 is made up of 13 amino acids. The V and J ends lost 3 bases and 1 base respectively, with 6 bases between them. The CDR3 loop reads CASSFWGNTEAFF. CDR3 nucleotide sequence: TGTGCCAGCAGCTTTTGGGGGAACACTGAAGCTTTCTTT. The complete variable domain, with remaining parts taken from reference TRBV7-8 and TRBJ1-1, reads GAGVSQSPRYKVAKRGQDVALRCDPISGHVSLFWYQQALGQGPEFLTYFQNEAQLDKSGLPSDRFFAERPEGSVSTLKIQRTQQEDSAVYLCASSFWGNTEAFFGQGTRLTVV.

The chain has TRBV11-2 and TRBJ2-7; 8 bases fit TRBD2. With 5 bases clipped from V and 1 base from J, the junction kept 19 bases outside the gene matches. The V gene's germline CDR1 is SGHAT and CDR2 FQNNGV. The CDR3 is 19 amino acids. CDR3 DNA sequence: TGTGCCAGCAGCCCAGGGGTGGGTTCGGCGGGAGGATTTTCCTACGAGCAGTACTTC. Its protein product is CASSPGVGSAGGFSYEQYF.

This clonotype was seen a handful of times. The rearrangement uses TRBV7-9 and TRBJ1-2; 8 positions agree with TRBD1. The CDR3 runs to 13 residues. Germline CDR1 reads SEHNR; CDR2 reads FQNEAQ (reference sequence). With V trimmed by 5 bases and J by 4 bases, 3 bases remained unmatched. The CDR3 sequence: CASSNGQGYGYTF. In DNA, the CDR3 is TGTGCCAGCAGCAATGGACAGGGCTATGGCTACACCTTC.

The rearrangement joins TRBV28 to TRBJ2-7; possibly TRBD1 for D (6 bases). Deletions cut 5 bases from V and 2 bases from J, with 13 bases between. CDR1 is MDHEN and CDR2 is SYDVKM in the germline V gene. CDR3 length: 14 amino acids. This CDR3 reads CASSPLQGAYEQYF. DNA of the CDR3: TGTGCCAGCAGTCCCCTACAGGGTGCCTACGAGCAGTACTTC.

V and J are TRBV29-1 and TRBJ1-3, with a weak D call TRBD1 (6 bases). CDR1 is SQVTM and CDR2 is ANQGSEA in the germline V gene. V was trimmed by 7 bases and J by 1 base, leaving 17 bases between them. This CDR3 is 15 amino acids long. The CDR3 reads CSAWTARSSGNTIYF. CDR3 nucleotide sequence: TGCAGCGCCTGGACAGCCCGGTCGTCTGGAAACACCATATATTTT.

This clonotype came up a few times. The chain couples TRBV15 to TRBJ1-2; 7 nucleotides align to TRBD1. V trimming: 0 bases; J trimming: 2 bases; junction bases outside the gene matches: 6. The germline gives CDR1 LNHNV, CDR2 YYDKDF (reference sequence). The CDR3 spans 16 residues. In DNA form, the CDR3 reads TGTGCCACCAGCAGAGATAGGACAGGATCCAACTATGGCTACACCTTC. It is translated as CATSRDRTGSNYGYTF.

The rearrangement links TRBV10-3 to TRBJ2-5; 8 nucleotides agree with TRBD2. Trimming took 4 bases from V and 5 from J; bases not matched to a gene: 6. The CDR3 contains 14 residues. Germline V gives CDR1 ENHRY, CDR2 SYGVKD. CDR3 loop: CAISGAGAEETQYF. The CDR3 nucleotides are TGTGCCATCAGTGGAGCGGGGGCAGAGGAGACCCAGTACTTC.

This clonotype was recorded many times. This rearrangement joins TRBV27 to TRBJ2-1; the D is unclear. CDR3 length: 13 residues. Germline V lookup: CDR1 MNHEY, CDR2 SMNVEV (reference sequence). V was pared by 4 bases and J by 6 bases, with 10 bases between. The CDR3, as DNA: TGTGCCAGCAGTTCCCCACCACTCAATGAGCAGTTCTTC. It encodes CASSSPPLNEQFF.

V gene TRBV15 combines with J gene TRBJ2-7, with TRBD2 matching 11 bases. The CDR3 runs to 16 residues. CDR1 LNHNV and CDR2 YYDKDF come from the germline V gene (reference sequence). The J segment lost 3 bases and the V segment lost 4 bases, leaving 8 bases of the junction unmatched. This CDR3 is CATSKSSGRDLYEQYF. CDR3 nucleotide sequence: TGTGCCACCAGCAAAAGTAGCGGGAGGGACCTCTACGAGCAGTACTTC.

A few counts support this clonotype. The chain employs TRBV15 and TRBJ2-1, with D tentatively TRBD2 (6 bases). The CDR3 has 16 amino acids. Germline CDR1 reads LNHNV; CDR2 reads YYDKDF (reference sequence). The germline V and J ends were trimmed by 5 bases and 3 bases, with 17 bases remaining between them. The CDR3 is CATSPRSRGYYNEQFF. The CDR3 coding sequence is TGTGCCACCAGCCCCCGCTCACGGGGGTACTACAATGAGCAGTTCTTC.

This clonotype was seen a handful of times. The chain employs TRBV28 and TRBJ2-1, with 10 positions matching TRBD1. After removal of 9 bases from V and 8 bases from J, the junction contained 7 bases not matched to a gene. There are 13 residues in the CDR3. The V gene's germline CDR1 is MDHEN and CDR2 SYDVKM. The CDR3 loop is CASSGTGDDEQFF. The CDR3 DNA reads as TGTGCCAGTTCCGGGACAGGGGACGATGAGCAGTTCTTC.

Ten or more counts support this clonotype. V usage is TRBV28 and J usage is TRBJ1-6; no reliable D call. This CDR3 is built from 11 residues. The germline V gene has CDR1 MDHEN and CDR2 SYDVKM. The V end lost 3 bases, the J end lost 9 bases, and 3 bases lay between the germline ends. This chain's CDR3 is CASSLSSPLHF. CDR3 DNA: TGTGCCAGCAGTTTGTCTTCACCCCTCCACTTT.

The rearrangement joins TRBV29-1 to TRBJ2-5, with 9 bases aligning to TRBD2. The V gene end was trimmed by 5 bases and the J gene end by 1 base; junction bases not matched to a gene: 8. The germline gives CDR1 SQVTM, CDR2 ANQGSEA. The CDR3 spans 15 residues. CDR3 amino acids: CSVLVAGVGQETQYF. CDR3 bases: TGCAGCGTTTTGGTAGCGGGGGTGGGCCAAGAGACCCAGTACTTC.